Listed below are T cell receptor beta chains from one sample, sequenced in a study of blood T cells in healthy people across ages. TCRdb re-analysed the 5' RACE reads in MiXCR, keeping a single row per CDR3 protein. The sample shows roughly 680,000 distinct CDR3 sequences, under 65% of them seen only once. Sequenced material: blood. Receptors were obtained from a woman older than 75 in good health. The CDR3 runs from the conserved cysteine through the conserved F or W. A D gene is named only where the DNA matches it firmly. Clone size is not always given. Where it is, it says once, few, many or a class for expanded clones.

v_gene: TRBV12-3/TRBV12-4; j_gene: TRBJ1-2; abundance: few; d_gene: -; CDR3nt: TGTGCCAGCAGCCAGGGGTGGAGAGGCTACACCTTC; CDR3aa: CASSQGWRGYTF
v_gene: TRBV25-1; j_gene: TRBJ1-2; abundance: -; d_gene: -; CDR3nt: TGTGCCAGCAGTGCCCCTATGGGGCAGAGTGGCTACACCTTC; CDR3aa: CASSAPMGQSGYTF
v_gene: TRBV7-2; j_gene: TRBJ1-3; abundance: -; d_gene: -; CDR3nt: TGTGCCAGCGCTCAACCAAGAAACACCATATATTTT; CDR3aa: CASAQPRNTIYF
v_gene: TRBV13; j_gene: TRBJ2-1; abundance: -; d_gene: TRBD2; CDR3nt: TGTGCCAGCAGCCGGACTAGCGGGAGGATTGAGCAGTTCTTC; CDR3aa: CASSRTSGRIEQFF
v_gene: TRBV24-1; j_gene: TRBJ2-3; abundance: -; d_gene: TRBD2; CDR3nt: TGTGCCACCAGTGAGAGCCGGGGGGAGGGTCGGGATACGCAGTATTTT; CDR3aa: CATSESRGEGRDTQYF
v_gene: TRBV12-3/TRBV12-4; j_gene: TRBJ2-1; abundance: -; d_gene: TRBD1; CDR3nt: TGTGCCAGCAGCCGCAGGACAGGGAGGAATGAGCAGTTCTTC; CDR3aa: CASSRRTGRNEQFF
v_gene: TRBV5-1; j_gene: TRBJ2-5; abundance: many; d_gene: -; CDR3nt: TGCGCCAGCAGCGCTCCTCAGGGCTATAGGGAGACCCAGTACTTC; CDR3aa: CASSAPQGYRETQYF
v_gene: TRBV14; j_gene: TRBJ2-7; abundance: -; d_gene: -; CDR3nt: TGTGCCAGCAGGGGGGAGCACGAGCAGTACTTC; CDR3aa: CASRGEHEQYF
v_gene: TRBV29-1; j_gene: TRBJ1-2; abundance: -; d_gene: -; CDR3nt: TGCAGCGTTGACGATTTTGGGACGGGAGCTAACTATGGCTACACCTTC; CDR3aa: CSVDDFGTGANYGYTF
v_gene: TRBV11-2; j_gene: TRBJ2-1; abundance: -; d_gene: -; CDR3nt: TGTGCCAGCAGCTTAGTCCCTGGCGGCACCCACAATGAGCAGTTCTTC; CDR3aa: CASSLVPGGTHNEQFF
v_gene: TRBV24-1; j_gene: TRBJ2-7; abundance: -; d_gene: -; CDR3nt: TGTGCCACCAGTGGTTCGACAGAATCCTACGAGCAGTACTTC; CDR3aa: CATSGSTESYEQYF
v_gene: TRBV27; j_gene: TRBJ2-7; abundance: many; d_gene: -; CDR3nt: TGTGCCATCGCCTACGAGCAGTACTTC; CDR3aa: CAIAYEQYF